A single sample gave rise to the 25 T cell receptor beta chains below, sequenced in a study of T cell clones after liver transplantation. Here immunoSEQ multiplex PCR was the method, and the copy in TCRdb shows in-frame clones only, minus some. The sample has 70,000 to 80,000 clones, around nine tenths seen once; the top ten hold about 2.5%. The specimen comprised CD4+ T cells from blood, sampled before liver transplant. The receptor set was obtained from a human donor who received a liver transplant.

The DNA for the CDR3 is TGTGCCAGCAGCCCGGTCCACAATGAGCAGTTCTTC. The encoded protein is CASSPVHNEQFF. J is TRBJ2-1 and V is TRBV11-3; the D is unclear. CDR3 length equals 12 residues. Germline V lookup: CDR1 SGHNT, CDR2 YENEEA. Between the trimmed V and J ends, which lost 5 bases and 5 bases, there was a span of 7 bases.

The CDR3 DNA sequence: TGTGCCAGCTCACCCCAGGGCAACCAAGAGACCCAGTACTTC. Translating gives CASSPQGNQETQYF. The genes are TRBV18 and TRBJ2-5, with D possibly being TRBD1 (5 bases). Germline V gene data show CDR1 as KGHSH and CDR2 as LQKENI. CDR3 size: 14 residues. Trimming shortened V by 3 bases and J by 0 bases, and 8 bases separated the two germline ends.

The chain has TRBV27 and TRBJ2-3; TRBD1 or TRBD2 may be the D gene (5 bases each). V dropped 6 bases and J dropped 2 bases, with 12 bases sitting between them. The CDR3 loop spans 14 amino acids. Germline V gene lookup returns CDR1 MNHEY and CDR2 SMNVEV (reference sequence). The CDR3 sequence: CASSQGRSTDTQYF. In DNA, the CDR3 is TGTGCCAGCAGCCAGGGACGTTCCACAGATACGCAGTATTTT.

The CDR3 protein is CASSNLRGPQETQYF. The CDR3 DNA is TGTGCCAGCAGCAACCTCAGGGGTCCCCAAGAGACCCAGTACTTC. The chain has TRBV28 and TRBJ2-5; weak D call: TRBD1 (6 bases). V was trimmed by 6 bases and J by 1 base, leaving 15 bases between them. The CDR3 is 15 amino acids. Germline V gene data show CDR1 as MDHEN and CDR2 as SYDVKM.

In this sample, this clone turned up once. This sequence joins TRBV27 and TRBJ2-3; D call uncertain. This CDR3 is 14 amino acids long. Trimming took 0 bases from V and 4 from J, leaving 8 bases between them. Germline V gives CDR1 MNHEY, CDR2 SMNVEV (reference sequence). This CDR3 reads CASSLSGRPDTQYF. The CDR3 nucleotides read TGTGCCAGCAGTTTATCTGGTAGGCCAGATACGCAGTATTTT.

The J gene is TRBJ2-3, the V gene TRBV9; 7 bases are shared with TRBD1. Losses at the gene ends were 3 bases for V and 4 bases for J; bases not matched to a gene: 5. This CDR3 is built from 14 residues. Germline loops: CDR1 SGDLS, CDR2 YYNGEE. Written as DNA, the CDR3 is TGTGCCAGCAGCGCACGGACAGGTCCAGATACGCAGTATTTT. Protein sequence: CASSARTGPDTQYF.

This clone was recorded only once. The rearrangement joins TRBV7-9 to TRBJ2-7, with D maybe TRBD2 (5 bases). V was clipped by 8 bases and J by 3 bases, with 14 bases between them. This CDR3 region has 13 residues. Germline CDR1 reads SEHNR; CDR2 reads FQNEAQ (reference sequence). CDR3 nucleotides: TGTGCCAGCTCGGCCCCGGGGAGCTACGAGCAGTACTTC. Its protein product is CASSAPGSYEQYF. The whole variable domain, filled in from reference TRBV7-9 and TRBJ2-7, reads DTGVSQNPRHKITKRGQNVTFRCDPISEHNRLYWYRQTLGQGPEFLTYFQNEAQLEKSRLLSDRFSAERPKGSFSTLEIQRTEQGDSAMYLCASSAPGSYEQYFGPGTRLTVT.

The CDR3 here is CASSLEGGRGAREQYF. The CDR3 DNA sequence: TGTGCCAGCAGCTTAGAAGGAGGTAGGGGGGCGCGGGAGCAGTACTTC. This chain connects TRBV11-3 to TRBJ2-7; D might be TRBD1 or TRBD2, each matching 6 bases. From germline, CDR1 is SGHNT and CDR2 YENEEA. The CDR3 is 16 residues long. The ends were cut back, 0 bases at V and 7 bases at J, with 19 bases in the middle.

CDR3 sequence reads: CSALIGQGGITGELFF. The DNA for the CDR3 is TGCAGCGCCCTAATTGGACAGGGGGGGATTACCGGGGAGCTGTTTTTT. V gene TRBV29-1 combines with J gene TRBJ2-2; TRBD1 matches 10 bases. This CDR3 has 16 residues. V was clipped by 7 bases and J by 5 bases; unmatched bases: 13. In germline, CDR1 is SQVTM, CDR2 ANQGSEA.

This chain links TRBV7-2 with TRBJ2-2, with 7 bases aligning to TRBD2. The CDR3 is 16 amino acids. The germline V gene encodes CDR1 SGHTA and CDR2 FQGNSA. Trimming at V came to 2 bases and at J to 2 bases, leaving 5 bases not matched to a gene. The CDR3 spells CASSLYASGNTGELFF. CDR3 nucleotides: TGTGCCAGCAGCTTATACGCTAGCGGAAACACCGGGGAGCTGTTTTTT.

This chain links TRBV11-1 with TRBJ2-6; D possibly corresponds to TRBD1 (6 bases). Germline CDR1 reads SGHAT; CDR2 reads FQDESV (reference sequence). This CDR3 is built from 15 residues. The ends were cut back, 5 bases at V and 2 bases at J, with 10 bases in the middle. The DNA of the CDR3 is TGTGCCAGCAGCAAAGACAGGCCTGGGGCCAACGTCCTGACTTTC. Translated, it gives CASSKDRPGANVLTF.

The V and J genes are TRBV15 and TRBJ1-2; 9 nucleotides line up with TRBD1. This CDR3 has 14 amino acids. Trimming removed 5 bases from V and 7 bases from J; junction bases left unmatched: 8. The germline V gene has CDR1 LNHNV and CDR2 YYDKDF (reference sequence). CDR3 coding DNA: TGTGCCACCAGCCTGGGGGGACAGGGCGTTGGCTACACCTTC. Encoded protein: CATSLGGQGVGYTF.

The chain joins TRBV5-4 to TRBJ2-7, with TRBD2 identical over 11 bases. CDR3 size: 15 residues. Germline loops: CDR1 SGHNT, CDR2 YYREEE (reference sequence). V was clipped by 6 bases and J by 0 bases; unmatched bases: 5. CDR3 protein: CASMKGTSGSYEQYF. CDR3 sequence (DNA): TGTGCCAGCATGAAGGGGACTAGCGGCTCCTACGAGCAGTACTTC.

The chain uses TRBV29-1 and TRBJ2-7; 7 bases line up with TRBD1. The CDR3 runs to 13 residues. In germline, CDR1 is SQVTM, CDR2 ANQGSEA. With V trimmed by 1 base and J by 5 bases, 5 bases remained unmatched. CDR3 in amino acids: CSVEVTGFDEQYF. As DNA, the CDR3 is TGCAGCGTTGAAGTGACAGGGTTTGACGAGCAGTACTTC.

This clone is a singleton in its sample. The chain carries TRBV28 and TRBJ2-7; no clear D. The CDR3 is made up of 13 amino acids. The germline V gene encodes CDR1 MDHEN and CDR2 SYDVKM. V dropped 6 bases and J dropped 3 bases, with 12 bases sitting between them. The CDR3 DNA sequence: TGTGCCAGCAGGAGGCAGAGCCTCTACGAGCAGTACTTC. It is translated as CASRRQSLYEQYF.

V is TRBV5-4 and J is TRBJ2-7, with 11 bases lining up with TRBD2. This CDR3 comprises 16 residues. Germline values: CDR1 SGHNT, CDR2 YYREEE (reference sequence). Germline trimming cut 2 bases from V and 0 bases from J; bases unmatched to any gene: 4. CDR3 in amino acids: CASSLLAGDSSYEQYF. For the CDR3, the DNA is TGTGCCAGCAGCTTACTAGCGGGAGACAGCTCCTACGAGCAGTACTTC.

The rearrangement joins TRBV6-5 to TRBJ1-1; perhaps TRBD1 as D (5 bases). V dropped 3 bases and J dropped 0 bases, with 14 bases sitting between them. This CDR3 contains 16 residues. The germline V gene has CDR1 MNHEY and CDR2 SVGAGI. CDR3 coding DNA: TGTGCCAGCAGTTATGGTCCGATGGGACTGAACACTGAAGCTTTCTTT. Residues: CASSYGPMGLNTEAFF.

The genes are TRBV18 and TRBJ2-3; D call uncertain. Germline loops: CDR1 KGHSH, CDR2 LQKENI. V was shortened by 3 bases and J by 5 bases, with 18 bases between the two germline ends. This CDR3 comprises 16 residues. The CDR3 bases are TGTGCCAGCTCACCCGCAGTCCCCCCATCCGGAGATACGCAGTATTTT. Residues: CASSPAVPPSGDTQYF.

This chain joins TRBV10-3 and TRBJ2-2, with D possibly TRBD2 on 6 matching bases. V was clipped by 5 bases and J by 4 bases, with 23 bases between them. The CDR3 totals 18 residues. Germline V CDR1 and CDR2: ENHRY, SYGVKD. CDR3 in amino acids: CAISPDRGRRGSTGELFF. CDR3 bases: TGTGCCATCAGTCCGGACCGGGGGAGAAGAGGTAGCACCGGGGAGCTGTTTTTT.

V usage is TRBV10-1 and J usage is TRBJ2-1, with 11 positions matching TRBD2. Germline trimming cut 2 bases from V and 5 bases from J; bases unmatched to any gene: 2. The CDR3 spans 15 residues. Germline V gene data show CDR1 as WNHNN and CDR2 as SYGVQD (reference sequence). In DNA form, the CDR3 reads TGCGCCAGCAGTGAGGGACTAGCGGGTAACAATGAGCAGTTCTTC. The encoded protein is CASSEGLAGNNEQFF.

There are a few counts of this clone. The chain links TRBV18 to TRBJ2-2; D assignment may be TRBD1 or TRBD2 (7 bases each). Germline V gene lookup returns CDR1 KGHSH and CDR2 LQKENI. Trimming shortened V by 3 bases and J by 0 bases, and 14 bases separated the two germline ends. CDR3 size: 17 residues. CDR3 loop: CASSPRETGSNTGELFF. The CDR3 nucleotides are TGTGCCAGCTCACCGCGGGAGACAGGGTCGAACACCGGGGAGCTGTTTTTT.

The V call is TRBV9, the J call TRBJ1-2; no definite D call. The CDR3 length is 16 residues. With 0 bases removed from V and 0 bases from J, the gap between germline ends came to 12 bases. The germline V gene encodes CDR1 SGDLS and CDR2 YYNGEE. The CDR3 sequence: CASSVVPREANYGYTF. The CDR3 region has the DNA TGTGCCAGCAGCGTAGTTCCCCGGGAGGCTAACTATGGCTACACCTTC.

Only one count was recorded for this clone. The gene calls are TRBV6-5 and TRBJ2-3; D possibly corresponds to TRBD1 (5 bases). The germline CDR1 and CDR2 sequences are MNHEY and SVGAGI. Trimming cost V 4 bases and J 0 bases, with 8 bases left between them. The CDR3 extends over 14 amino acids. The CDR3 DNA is TGTGCCAGCAGTTCCCAGGGAAGCACAGATACGCAGTATTTT. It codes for CASSSQGSTDTQYF.

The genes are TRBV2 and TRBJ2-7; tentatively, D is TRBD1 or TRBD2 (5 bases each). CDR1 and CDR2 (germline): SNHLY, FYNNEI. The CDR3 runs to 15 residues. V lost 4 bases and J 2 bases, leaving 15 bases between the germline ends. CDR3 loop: CASSGSERGPYEQYF. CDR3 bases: TGTGCCAGCAGTGGCTCGGAGAGGGGCCCCTACGAGCAGTACTTC.

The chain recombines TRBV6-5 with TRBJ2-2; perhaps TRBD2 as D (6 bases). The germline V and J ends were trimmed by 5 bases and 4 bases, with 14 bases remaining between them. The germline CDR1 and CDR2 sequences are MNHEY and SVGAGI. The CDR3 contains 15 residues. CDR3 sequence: CASSNRDSGTGELFF. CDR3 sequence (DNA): TGTGCCAGCAGTAACCGGGACTCCGGCACCGGGGAGCTGTTTTTT.